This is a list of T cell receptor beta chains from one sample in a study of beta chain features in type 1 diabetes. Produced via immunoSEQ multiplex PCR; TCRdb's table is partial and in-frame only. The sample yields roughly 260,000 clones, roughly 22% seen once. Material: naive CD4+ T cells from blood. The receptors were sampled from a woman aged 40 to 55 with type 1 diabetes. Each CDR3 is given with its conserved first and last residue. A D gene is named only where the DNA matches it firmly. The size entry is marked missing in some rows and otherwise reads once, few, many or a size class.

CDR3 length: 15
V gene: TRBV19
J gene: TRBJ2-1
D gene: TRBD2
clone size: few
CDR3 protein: CASSTGLASYNEQFF
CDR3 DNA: TGTGCCAGTAGTACCGGACTAGCGAGCTACAATGAGCAGTTCTTC

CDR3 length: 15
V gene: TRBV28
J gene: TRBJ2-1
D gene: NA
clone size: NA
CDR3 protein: CASTYGSANHNEQFF
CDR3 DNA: TGTGCCAGCACCTACGGGAGTGCGAATCACAATGAGCAGTTCTTC

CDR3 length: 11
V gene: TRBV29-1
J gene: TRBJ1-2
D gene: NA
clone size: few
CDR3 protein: CSADGGRGYTF
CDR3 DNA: TGCAGCGCCGACGGGGGTCGCGGCTACACCTTC

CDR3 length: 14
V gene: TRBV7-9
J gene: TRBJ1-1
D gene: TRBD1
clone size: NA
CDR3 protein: CASSLDRMNTEAFF
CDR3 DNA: TGTGCCAGCAGCTTGGACAGGATGAACACTGAAGCTTTCTTT

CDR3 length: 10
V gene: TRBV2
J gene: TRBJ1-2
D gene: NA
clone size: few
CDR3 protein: CAGLDYGYTF
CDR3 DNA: TGTGCCGGACTCGACTATGGCTACACCTTC

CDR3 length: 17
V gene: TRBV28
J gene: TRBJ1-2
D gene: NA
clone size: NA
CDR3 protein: CASSSPTPGQLYYGYTF
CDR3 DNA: TGTGCCAGCAGTTCACCGACGCCGGGACAACTGTACTATGGCTACACCTTC

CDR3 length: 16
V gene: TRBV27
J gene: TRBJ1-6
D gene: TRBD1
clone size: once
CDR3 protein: CASSARQGNYNSPLHF
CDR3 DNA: TGTGCCAGCAGTGCCCGACAGGGTAACTATAATTCACCCCTCCACTTT

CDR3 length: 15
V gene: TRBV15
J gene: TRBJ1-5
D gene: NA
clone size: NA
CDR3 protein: CATSRDLQNNQPQHF
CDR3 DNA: TGTGCCACCAGCAGAGATCTCCAGAACAATCAGCCCCAGCATTTT

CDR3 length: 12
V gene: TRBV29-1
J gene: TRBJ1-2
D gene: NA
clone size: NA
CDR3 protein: CTIGEGNYGYTF
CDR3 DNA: TGCACCATCGGGGAGGGAAACTATGGCTACACCTTC

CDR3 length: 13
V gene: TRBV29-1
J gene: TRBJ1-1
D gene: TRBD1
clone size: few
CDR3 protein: CSSTQGMNTEAFF
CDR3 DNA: TGCAGCTCAACACAGGGGATGAACACTGAAGCTTTCTTT

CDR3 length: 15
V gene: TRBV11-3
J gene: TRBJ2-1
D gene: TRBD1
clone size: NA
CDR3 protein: CASSLVQGAGNEQFF
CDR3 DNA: TGTGCCAGCAGCTTAGTCCAGGGGGCCGGCAATGAGCAGTTCTTC

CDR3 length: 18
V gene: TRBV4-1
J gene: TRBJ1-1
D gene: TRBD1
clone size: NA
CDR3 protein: CASSPPPLGQGLNTEAFF
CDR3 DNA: TGCGCCAGCAGCCCTCCGCCCTTGGGACAGGGACTGAACACTGAAGCTTTCTTT

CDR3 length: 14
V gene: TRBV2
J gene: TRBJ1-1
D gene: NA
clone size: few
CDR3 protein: CAGEKTGQSSEAFF
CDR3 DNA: TGTGCCGGCGAGAAGACAGGTCAAAGCTCTGAAGCTTTCTTT

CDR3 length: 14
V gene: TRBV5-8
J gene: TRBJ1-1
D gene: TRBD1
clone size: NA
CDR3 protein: CASSDGQGGTEAFF
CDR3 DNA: TGTGCCAGCAGCGATGGACAGGGGGGGACTGAAGCTTTCTTT

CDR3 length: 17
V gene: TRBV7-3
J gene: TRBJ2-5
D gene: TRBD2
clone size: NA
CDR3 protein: CASSTGTSGSSGETQYF
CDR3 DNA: TGTGCCAGCAGCACCGGGACTAGCGGGAGTAGTGGAGAGACCCAGTACTTC

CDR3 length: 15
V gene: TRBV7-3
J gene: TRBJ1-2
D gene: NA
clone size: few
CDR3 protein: CASSLSPDAAGGYTF
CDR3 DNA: TGTGCCAGCAGCCTCTCCCCAGACGCCGCGGGGGGCTACACCTTC

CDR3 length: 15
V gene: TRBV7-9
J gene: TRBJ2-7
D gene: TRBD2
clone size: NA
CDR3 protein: CASSRQREGLGEQYF
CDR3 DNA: TGTGCCAGCAGCCGACAGCGGGAAGGGCTGGGTGAGCAGTACTTC

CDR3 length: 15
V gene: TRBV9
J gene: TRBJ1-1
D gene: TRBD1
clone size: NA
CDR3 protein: CASSVDDRESTEAFF
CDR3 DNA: TGTGCCAGCAGCGTAGACGACAGGGAGAGCACTGAAGCTTTCTTT

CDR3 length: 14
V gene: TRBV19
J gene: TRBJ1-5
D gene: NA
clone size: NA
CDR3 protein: CASSKAGTEKPQHF
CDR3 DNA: TGTGCCAGTAGTAAAGCCGGGACTGAGAAGCCCCAGCATTTT

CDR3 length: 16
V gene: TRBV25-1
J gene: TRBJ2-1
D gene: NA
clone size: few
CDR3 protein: CASSEYVGHLYNEQFF
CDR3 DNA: TGTGCCAGCAGTGAATATGTCGGACACTTATACAATGAGCAGTTCTTC

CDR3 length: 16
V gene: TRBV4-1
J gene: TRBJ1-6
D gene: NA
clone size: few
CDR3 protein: CASSQGTGESFSPLHF
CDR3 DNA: TGCGCCAGCAGCCAAGGTACGGGGGAATCCTTTTCACCCCTCCACTTT

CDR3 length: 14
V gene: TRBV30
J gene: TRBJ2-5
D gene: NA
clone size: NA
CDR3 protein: CAWSHAAYQETQYF
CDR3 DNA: TGTGCCTGGAGTCACGCGGCGTACCAAGAGACCCAGTACTTC

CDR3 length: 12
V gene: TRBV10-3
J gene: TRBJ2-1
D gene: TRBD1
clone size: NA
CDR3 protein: CAGGTGYNEQFF
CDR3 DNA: TGTGCCGGCGGGACAGGATACAATGAGCAGTTCTTC

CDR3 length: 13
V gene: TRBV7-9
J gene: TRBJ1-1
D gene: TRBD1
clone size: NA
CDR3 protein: CASSQDRVTEAFF
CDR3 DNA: TGTGCCAGCAGCCAAGACAGGGTCACAGAAGCTTTCTTT

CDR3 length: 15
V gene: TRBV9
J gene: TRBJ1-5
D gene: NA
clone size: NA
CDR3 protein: CASSGAGEISQPQHF
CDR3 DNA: TGTGCCAGCAGCGGGGCGGGGGAGATTAGTCAGCCCCAGCATTTT

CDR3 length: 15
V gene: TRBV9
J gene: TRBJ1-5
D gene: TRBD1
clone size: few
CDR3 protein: CASSSSGTANQPQHF
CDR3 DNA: TGTGCCAGCAGCTCTAGCGGGACAGCCAATCAGCCCCAGCATTTT

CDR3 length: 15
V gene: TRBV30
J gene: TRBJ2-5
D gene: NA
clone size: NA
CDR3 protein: CAWRAKQGNQETQYF
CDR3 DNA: TGTGCCTGGAGAGCTAAACAGGGAAACCAAGAGACCCAGTACTTC

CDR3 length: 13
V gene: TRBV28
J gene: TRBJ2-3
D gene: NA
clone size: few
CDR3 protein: CASSSQGQDTQYF
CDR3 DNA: TGTGCCAGCAGTTCTCAGGGACAAGATACGCAGTATTTT

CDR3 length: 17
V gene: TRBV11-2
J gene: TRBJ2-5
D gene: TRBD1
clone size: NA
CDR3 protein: CASSGIRRRDSQETQYF
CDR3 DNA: TGTGCCAGCAGCGGGATACGGCGCCGGGACAGCCAAGAGACCCAGTACTTC